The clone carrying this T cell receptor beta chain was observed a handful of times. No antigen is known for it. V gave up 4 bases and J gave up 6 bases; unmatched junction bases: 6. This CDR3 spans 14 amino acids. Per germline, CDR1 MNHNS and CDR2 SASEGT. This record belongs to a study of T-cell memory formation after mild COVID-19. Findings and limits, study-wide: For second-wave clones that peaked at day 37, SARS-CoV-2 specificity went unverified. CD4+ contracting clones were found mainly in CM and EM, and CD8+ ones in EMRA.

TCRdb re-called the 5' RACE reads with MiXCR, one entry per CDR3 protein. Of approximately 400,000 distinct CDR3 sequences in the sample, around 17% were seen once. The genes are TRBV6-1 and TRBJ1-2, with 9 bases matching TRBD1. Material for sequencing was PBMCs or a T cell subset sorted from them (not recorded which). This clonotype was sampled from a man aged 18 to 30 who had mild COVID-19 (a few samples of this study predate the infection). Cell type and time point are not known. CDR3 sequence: CASSVLQGAHGYTF. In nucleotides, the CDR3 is TGTGCCAGCAGTGTCTTACAGGGGGCCCATGGCTACACCTTC.